Listed here are 27 T cell receptor beta chains from one sample, sequenced in a study of T cell clonality in common variable immunodeficiency. Study-wide results and caveats: Reportedly, TCR beta sequences from common variable immunodeficiency showed fewer deletions and N-nucleotide insertions.

For these TCRs, the target antigens are not known. Sequencing used immunoSEQ multiplex PCR; TCRdb keeps in-frame clones, though not all of them. The sample was found to contain about 34,000 clones, and every one recurs. The source material was peripheral blood mononuclear cells. These receptor sequences come from a human donor with common variable immunodeficiency.

For this clone: The read ends 3 residues before the CDR3 terminus; that terminus is restored from the germline J gene. This sequence joins TRBV30 and TRBJ1-3; TRBD1 is a possible D gene (6 bases). This CDR3 spans 16 amino acids. Deletions cut 1 base from V and 0 bases from J, with 13 bases between. Germline V gene sequence: CDR1 GTSNPN, CDR2 SVGIG (reference sequence). The part of the CDR3 DNA that was read is TGTGCCTGGAGTGGCGGTACAGGGACCTCTGGAAACACC. Its translation: CAWSGGTGTSGNT. The whole CDR3 region reads CAWSGGTGTSGNTIYF. Filled out from reference TRBV30 and TRBJ1-3, the complete variable domain reads SQTIHQWPATLVQPVGSPLSLECTVEGTSNPNLYWYRQAAGRGLQLLFYSVGIGQISSEVPQNLSASRPQDRQFILSSKKLLLSDSGFYLCAWSGGTGTSGNTIYFGEGSWLTVV.

This clone appeared many times. Read data end 3 residues before the CDR3 end; the end is taken from the germline J gene. The rearrangement links TRBV28 to TRBJ1-1, with D possibly matching TRBD1 (5 bases). Germline V CDR1 and CDR2: MDHEN, SYDVKM. The CDR3 is made up of 15 amino acids. Trimming pared 2 bases from V and 0 bases from J, leaving 10 bases between. The sequenced CDR3 bases are TGTGCCAGCAGTTTAGGTTCAGGGTTGAACACTGAA. As protein: CASSLGSGLNTE. The complete CDR3 reads CASSLGSGLNTEAFF.

In its sample, this clone was seen many times. The read gets to within 3 residues of the CDR3 end, and the germline J gene fills in the rest. The same CDR3 also results from other DNA sequences found in this sample. This chain joins TRBV5-1 and TRBJ2-2; D is perhaps TRBD1 (5 bases). Germline V lookup: CDR1 SGHRS, CDR2 YFSETQ. Deletions cut 4 bases from V and 3 bases from J, with 10 bases between. The CDR3 contains 14 residues. CDR3 DNA, as far as it was read: TGCGCCAGCAGCCCGGACACAGACACCGGGGAG. Translating gives CASSPDTDTGE. The whole CDR3 protein is CASSPDTDTGELFF.

Concerning this clone: The CDR3 end falls 3 residues outside the read, so it is completed with the germline J gene. This chain links TRBV5-1 with TRBJ2-7; weak D call: TRBD2 (6 bases). Per germline, CDR1 SGHRS and CDR2 YFSETQ. Trimming took off 9 bases at V and 2 bases at J, with 21 bases between the two ends. This CDR3 is built from 15 residues. Partial CDR3 DNA: TGCGCCACCCCCTCCCTCGCGGGGTTACCCTACGAG. Its protein product is CATPSLAGLPYE. The whole CDR3 reads CATPSLAGLPYEQYF.

This clone appeared many times. The CDR3 end is not reached by the read, which stops 3 residues before it; the germline J gene fills it in. This sequence joins TRBV6-2 or TRBV6-3 and TRBJ2-1, with TRBD2 matching over 7 bases. CDR1 is MNHEY, CDR2 SVGEGT, per germline. J gave up 7 bases and V 0 bases, and 12 bases lay outside the gene matches. This CDR3 is built from 17 residues. The CDR3 sequence: CASSYSRLLAERNEQFF. The CDR3 DNA, read in part, is TGTGCCAGCAGTTACTCGAGGTTGCTAGCGGAGAGGAATGAG.

On this clone itself: The missing CDR3 end, 3 residues past where the read stops, is filled in from the germline J gene. V is TRBV7-8 and J is TRBJ2-7; D is possibly TRBD1 (6 bases). Looked up from germline, CDR1 is SGHVS and CDR2 is FQNEAQ. V was clipped by 8 bases and J by 3 bases, with 11 bases between them. The CDR3 totals 12 residues. The CDR3 bases that were read are TGTGCCAGCGGATTACAGGGCTACGAG. Its translation is CASGLQGYE. The whole CDR3 reads CASGLQGYEQYF.

This clone was seen repeatedly, ten times or more. The chain's CDR3 is CSARPPRVKNIQYF. The CDR3 DNA, read in part, is TGCAGTGCTAGGCCCCCAAGGGTAAAAAACATT. The chain couples TRBV20-1 to TRBJ2-4; the D is unclear. The read finishes 3 residues shy of the CDR3 end, and the germline J gene is used to complete it. The V and J ends lost 3 bases and 4 bases respectively, with 13 bases between them. Germline values: CDR1 DFQATT, CDR2 SNEGSKA (reference sequence). This CDR3 is 14 amino acids long.

For this clone: The read gets to within 3 residues of the CDR3 end, and the germline J gene fills in the rest. The chain combines TRBV20-1 with TRBJ2-1; no definite D call. This CDR3 comprises 15 residues. V gave up 4 bases and J gave up 1 base, with 14 bases separating them. Germline CDR1 DFQATT, CDR2 SNEGSKA (reference sequence). The CDR3 loop is CSATSRSLSYNEQFF. Partial CDR3 DNA: TGCAGTGCTACTTCTAGATCCCTTTCCTACAATGAG.

This clone was counted a few times. Sequencing ends 3 residues short of the CDR3 end; the germline J gene provides the rest. The chain employs TRBV2 and TRBJ2-1, with 9 bases that match TRBD2. The V gene end was trimmed by 6 bases and the J gene end by 7 bases; junction bases not matched to a gene: 16. CDR1 is SNHLY and CDR2 is FYNNEI in the germline V gene. The CDR3 is 17 residues long. The CDR3 loop reads CASRTGSSGATRNEQFF. CDR3 DNA (partial): TGTGCCAGCAGGACTGGGTCTAGCGGGGCCACCCGAAATGAG.

This clone was counted at least ten times. The CDR3 end falls 3 residues outside the read, so it is completed with the germline J gene. The chain uses TRBV30 and TRBJ2-3, with unresolved D. V shed 4 bases and J shed 4 bases, with 9 bases lying between them. The CDR3 is 12 residues long. CDR1 GTSNPN and CDR2 SVGIG come from the germline V gene (reference sequence). The CDR3 region is CAWTSYSDTQYF. CDR3 DNA, as far as it was read: TGTGCCTGGACCTCTTACTCAGATACG.

This clone was recorded many times. The DNA ends 3 residues before the CDR3 does, and the rest of the CDR3 is filled in from the germline J gene. The V gene is TRBV4-1, the J gene TRBJ2-1; TRBD2 matches 9 bases. The CDR3 length is 17 residues. CDR1 MGHRA and CDR2 YSYEKL come from the germline V gene. The V gene end was trimmed by 5 bases and the J gene end by 4 bases; junction bases not matched to a gene: 12. The CDR3 is CASSSQTSGKFYNEQFF. The covered CDR3 bases are TGCGCCAGCAGCTCCCAGACTAGCGGAAAGTTTTACAATGAG.

Many counts were recorded for this clone. The read gets to within 3 residues of the CDR3 end, and the germline J gene fills in the rest. V usage is TRBV19 and J usage is TRBJ2-7, with D possibly being TRBD2 (6 bases). V was pared by 3 bases and J by 0 bases, with 9 bases between. Germline lookup yields CDR1 LNHDA and CDR2 SQIVND (reference sequence). The CDR3 runs 14 residues. CDR3 amino acids: CASSMEGSSYEQYF. The part of the CDR3 DNA that was read is TGTGCCAGTAGTATGGAGGGGAGCTCCTACGAG. The whole variable domain, remainder taken from reference TRBV19 and TRBJ2-7, is DGGITQSPKYLFRKEGQNVTLSCEQNLNHDAMYWYRQDPGQGLRLIYYSQIVNDFQKGDIAEGYSVSREKKESFPLTVTSAQKNPTAFYLCASSMEGSSYEQYFGPGTRLTVT.

This clone was detected a few times. From the germline J gene comes the end of the CDR3, since the read stops 3 residues before it. The chain is built from TRBV19 and TRBJ2-1, with 7 positions matching TRBD2. The CDR3 extends over 17 amino acids. V gave up 1 base and J gave up 1 base; unmatched junction bases: 7. CDR1 is LNHDA and CDR2 is SQIVND in the germline V gene (reference sequence). The CDR3 spells CASSIVWAGLSYNEQFF. Partial CDR3 DNA: TGTGCCAGTAGTATAGTTTGGGCGGGACTATCCTACAATGAG.

As regards this clone: The CDR3 end is not reached by the read, which stops 3 residues before it; the germline J gene fills it in. The chain combines TRBV6-2 or TRBV6-3 with TRBJ1-1; TRBD1 agrees at 7 bases. Germline V gives CDR1 MNHEY, CDR2 SVGEGT. The CDR3 length is 11 residues. CDR3 sequence: CASSQGVEAFF. The sequenced part of the CDR3 DNA is TGTGCCAGCAGTCAGGGGGTGGAA.

This clone was observed a handful of times. The DNA ends 3 residues before the CDR3 does, and the rest of the CDR3 is filled in from the germline J gene. The rearrangement links TRBV20-1 to TRBJ2-3; 7 bases map to TRBD2. With 3 bases clipped from V and 3 bases from J, the junction kept 6 bases outside the gene matches. This CDR3 has 14 residues. CDR1 is DFQATT and CDR2 is SNEGSKA in the germline V gene (reference sequence). This CDR3 reads CSARVGLQTDTQYF. The DNA read from the CDR3 is TGCAGTGCTAGGGTGGGACTACAAACAGATACG.

Concerning this clone: The sequenced fragment ends 3 residues before the CDR3 boundary, so the rest is inferred from the germline J gene. V and J are TRBV6-2 or TRBV6-3 and TRBJ1-2; D is possibly TRBD1 (5 bases). The CDR3 is 12 residues long. From germline, CDR1 is MNHEY and CDR2 SVGEGT. Trimming shortened V by 5 bases and J by 7 bases, and 11 bases separated the two germline ends. CDR3 region: CASSQGYGGYTF. The sequenced part of the CDR3 DNA is TGTGCCAGCAGTCAGGGATATGGTGGC.

Note on this clone: The read halts 3 residues ahead of the CDR3 end, with the missing end drawn from the germline J gene. The V gene is TRBV18, the J gene TRBJ2-1; D is unresolved. V was cut by 5 bases and J by 2 bases, with 10 bases left in between. The CDR3 is made up of 14 amino acids. Looked up from germline, CDR1 is KGHSH and CDR2 is LQKENI. The CDR3 bases that were read are TGTGCCAGCTCATCTCCTGACACCTACAATGAG. Translating it yields CASSSPDTYNE. The full-length CDR3 reads as CASSSPDTYNEQFF.

This clone was seen repeatedly, ten times or more. Read sequence stops 3 residues before the CDR3 end, and the germline J gene provides the missing end. The J gene is TRBJ1-4, the V gene TRBV28; D might be TRBD1 (5 bases). Trimming shortened V by 5 bases and J by 0 bases, and 10 bases separated the two germline ends. Looked up from germline, CDR1 is MDHEN and CDR2 is SYDVKM. This CDR3 has 15 amino acids. Partial CDR3 DNA: TGTGCCAGCAGTCGCTGGGGGGCAACTAATGAAAAA. Residues: CASSRWGATNEK. The full CDR3 is CASSRWGATNEKLFF.

This clone was picked up many times. The CDR3 is cut off 3 residues early in the read; its end comes from the germline J gene. The chain combines TRBV6-2 or TRBV6-3 with TRBJ2-2; tentative D call: TRBD1 (5 bases). V was cut by 0 bases and J by 6 bases, with 11 bases left in between. CDR1 is MNHEY, CDR2 SVGEGT, per germline. CDR3 length equals 15 residues. The CDR3 is CASSYSRQGAGELFF. The part of the CDR3 DNA that was read is TGTGCCAGCAGTTACTCGAGGCAGGGTGCCGGGGAG.

This clone was observed many times. Read data end 3 residues before the CDR3 end; the end is taken from the germline J gene. The rearrangement uses TRBV29-1 and TRBJ2-1, with 16 bases lining up with TRBD2. The CDR3 is 17 amino acids. Unmatched junction bases numbered 10, after V lost 8 bases and J lost 3 bases. Germline V lookup: CDR1 SQVTM, CDR2 ANQGSEA. The CDR3 bases that were read are TGCAGCATAAGAGGGACTAGCGGGAGGGCCTTCTACAATGAG. This gives the protein CSIRGTSGRAFYNE. The full CDR3 is CSIRGTSGRAFYNEQFF.

This clone was counted many times. The observed sequence ends 3 residues before the CDR3 terminus, with the missing tail filled in from the germline J gene. This chain links TRBV6-1 with TRBJ2-5; 9 bases match TRBD1. CDR3 length equals 14 residues. Germline V gives CDR1 MNHNS, CDR2 SASEGT. The sequenced part of the CDR3 DNA is TGTGCCAGCAGTGAACGGGGACAGGGTTTAACC. It encodes CASSERGQGLT. The complete CDR3 reads CASSERGQGLTQYF.

This clone has a count of ten or more. The read halts 3 residues ahead of the CDR3 end, with the missing end drawn from the germline J gene. The J gene is TRBJ2-1, the V gene TRBV20-1; 13 bases are a match to TRBD2. Trimming at V came to 4 bases and at J to 8 bases, leaving 8 bases not matched to a gene. CDR1 and CDR2 from the germline V gene are DFQATT and SNEGSKA (reference sequence). CDR3 length: 15 residues. The CDR3 loop is CSATQPGLAGYEQFF. The part of the CDR3 DNA that was read is TGCAGTGCTACACAACCGGGACTAGCGGGATATGAG.

This clone showed up many times. The read ends 3 residues shy of where the CDR3 ends; the end is completed using the germline J gene. The gene calls are TRBV28 and TRBJ2-1; 9 bases align to TRBD1. Germline assignment: CDR1 MDHEN and CDR2 SYDVKM. Trimming cost V 6 bases and J 8 bases; bases outside gene matches: 5. The CDR3 runs to 13 residues. The part of the CDR3 DNA that was read is TGTGCCAGCAGGGAACAGGGGGCCGATGAG. It encodes CASREQGADE. The CDR3 in full is CASREQGADEQFF.

This clone was recorded many times. The read falls 3 residues short of the CDR3 end, and the missing part is taken from the germline J gene. The chain couples TRBV19 to TRBJ2-1; 10 bases are a match to TRBD2. V was clipped by 5 bases and J by 7 bases; unmatched bases: 2. The germline CDR1 and CDR2 sequences are LNHDA and SQIVND (reference sequence). This CDR3 is built from 13 residues. CDR3 DNA (partial): TGTGCCAGTAGTGGTAGCGGGAGGAATGAG. Translating gives CASSGSGRNE. The whole CDR3 sequence is CASSGSGRNEQFF.

This clone was recorded at least ten times. With the read ending 3 residues before the CDR3 end, the germline J gene is used to fill in that end. The J gene is TRBJ1-1, the V gene TRBV29-1; 7 bases are shared with TRBD1. The CDR3 has 13 amino acids. The germline V gene has CDR1 SQVTM and CDR2 ANQGSEA. The CDR3 DNA, read in part, is TGCAGCGTTAGGGGAGGAGGGACAGAGGAA. Residues: CSVRGGGTEE. The entire CDR3 reads CSVRGGGTEEAFF.

Ten or more counts support this clone. The read ends 3 residues early relative to the CDR3; the germline J gene fills the gap. This sequence joins TRBV30 and TRBJ1-3; no clear D gene. The germline V gene encodes CDR1 GTSNPN and CDR2 SVGIG (reference sequence). The ends were cut back, 2 bases at V and 8 bases at J, with 13 bases in the middle. The CDR3 sequence is 13 residues long. CDR3 sequence: CAWSIFSRDTIYF. CDR3 bases read: TGTGCCTGGAGTATTTTTTCGCGGGACACC.

This clone was counted many times. The CDR3 is cut off 3 residues early in the read; its end comes from the germline J gene. The rearrangement uses TRBV7-3 and TRBJ2-7; D might be TRBD1 (6 bases). The germline gives CDR1 SGHTA, CDR2 FQGTGA. V was shortened by 4 bases and J by 6 bases, with 16 bases between the two germline ends. The CDR3 has 14 amino acids. CDR3 sequence: CASSSGQRISEQYF. CDR3 DNA (partial): TGTGCCAGCAGCTCGGGACAACGCATAAGCGAG.